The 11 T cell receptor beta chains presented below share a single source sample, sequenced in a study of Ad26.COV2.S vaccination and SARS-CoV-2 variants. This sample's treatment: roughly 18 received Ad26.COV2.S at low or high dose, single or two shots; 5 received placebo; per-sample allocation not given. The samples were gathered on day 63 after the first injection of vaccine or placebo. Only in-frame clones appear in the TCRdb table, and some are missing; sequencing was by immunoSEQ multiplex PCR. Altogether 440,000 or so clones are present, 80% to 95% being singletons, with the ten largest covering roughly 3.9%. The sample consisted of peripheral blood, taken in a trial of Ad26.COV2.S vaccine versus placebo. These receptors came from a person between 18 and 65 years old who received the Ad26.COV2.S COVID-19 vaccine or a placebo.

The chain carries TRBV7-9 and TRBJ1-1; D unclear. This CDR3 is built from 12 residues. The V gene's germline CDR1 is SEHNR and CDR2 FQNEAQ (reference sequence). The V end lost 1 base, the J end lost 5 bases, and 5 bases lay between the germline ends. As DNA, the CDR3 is TGTGCCAGCAGCTTAGTCAGGACTGAAGCTTTCTTT. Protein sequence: CASSLVRTEAFF.

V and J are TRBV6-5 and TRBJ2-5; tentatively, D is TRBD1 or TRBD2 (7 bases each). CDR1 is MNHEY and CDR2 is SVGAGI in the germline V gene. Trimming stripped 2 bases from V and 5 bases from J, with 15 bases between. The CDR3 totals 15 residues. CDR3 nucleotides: TGTGCCAGCAGTTACCCAGGGGGGGGGATCGAGACCCAGTACTTC. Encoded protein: CASSYPGGGIETQYF.

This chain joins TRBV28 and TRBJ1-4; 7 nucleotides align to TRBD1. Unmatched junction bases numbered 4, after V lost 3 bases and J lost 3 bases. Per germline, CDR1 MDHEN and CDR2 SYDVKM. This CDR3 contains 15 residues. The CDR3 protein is CASSFTGTANEKLFF. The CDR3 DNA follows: TGTGCCAGCAGTTTTACCGGGACAGCTAATGAAAAACTGTTTTTT.

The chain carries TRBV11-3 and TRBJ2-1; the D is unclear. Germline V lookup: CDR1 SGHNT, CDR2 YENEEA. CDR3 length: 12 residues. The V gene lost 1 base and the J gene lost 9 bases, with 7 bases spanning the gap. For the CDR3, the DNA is TGTGCCAGCAGCTTAGGGTTAAGTGAGCAGTTCTTC. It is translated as CASSLGLSEQFF.

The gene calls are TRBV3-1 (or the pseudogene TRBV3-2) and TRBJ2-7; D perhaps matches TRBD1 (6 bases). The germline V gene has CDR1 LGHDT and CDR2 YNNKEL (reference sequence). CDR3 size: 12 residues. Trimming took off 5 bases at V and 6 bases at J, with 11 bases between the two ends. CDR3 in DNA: TGTGCCAGCAGCACAGGGCGAACCGAGCAGTACTTC. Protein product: CASSTGRTEQYF.

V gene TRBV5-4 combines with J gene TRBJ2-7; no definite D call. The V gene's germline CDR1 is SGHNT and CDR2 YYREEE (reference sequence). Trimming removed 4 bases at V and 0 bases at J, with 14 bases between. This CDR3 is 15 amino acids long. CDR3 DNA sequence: TGTGCCAGCAGCCCGCCTGGCCGGAGCTCCTACGAGCAGTACTTC. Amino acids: CASSPPGRSSYEQYF.

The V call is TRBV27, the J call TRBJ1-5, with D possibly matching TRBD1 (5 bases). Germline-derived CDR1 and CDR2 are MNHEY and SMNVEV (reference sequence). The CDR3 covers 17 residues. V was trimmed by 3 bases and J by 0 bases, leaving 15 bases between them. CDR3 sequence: CASSFTGSKYSNQPQHF. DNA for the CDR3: TGTGCCAGCAGTTTCACAGGTAGCAAATATAGCAATCAGCCCCAGCATTTT.

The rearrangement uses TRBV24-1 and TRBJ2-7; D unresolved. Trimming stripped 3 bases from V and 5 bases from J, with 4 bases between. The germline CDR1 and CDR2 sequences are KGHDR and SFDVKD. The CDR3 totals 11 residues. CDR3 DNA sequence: TGTGCCACCAGTGATAAAAACGAGCAGTACTTC. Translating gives CATSDKNEQYF.

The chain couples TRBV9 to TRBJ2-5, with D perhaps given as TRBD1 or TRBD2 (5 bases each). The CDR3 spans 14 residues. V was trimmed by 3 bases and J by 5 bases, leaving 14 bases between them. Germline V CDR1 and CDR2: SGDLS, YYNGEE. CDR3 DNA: TGTGCCAGCAGCGCCGGGGCTCAGGTGGAGACCCAGTACTTC. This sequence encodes CASSAGAQVETQYF.

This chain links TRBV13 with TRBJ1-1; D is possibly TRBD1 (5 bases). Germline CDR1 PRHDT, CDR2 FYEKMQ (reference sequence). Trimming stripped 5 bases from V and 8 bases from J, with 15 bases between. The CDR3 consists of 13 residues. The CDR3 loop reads CASSQKAGPEAFF. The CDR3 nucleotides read TGTGCCAGCAGCCAAAAAGCAGGGCCCGAAGCTTTCTTT. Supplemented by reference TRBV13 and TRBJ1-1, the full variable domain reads AAGVIQSPRHLIKEKRETATLKCYPIPRHDTVYWYQQGPGQDPQFLISFYEKMQSDKGSIPDRFSAQQFSDYHSELNMSSLELGDSALYFCASSQKAGPEAFFGQGTRLTVV.

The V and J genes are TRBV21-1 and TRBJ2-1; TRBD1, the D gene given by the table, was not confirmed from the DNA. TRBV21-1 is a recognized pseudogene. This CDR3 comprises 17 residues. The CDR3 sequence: CASSKDNSPSSYNEQFF. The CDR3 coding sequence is TGTGCCAGCAGCAAAGATAACAGCCCCAGCTCCTACAATGAGCAGTTCTTC.